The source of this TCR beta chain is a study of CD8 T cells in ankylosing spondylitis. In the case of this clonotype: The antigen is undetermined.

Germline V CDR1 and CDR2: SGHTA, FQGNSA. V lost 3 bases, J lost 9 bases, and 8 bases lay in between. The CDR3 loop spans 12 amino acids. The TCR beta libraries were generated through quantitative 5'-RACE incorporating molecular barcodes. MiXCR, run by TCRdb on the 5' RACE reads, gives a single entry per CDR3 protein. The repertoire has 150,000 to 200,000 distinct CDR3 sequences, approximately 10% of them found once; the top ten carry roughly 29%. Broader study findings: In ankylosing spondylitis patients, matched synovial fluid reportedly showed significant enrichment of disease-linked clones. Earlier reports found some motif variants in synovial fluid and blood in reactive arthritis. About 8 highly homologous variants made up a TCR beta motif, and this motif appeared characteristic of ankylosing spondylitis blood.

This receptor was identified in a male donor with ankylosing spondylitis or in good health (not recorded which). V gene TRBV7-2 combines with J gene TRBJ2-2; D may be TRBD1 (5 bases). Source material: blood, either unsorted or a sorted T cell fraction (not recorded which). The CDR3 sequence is CASSLGPRELFF. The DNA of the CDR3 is TGTGCCAGCAGCTTGGGGCCCAGGGAGCTGTTTTTT.